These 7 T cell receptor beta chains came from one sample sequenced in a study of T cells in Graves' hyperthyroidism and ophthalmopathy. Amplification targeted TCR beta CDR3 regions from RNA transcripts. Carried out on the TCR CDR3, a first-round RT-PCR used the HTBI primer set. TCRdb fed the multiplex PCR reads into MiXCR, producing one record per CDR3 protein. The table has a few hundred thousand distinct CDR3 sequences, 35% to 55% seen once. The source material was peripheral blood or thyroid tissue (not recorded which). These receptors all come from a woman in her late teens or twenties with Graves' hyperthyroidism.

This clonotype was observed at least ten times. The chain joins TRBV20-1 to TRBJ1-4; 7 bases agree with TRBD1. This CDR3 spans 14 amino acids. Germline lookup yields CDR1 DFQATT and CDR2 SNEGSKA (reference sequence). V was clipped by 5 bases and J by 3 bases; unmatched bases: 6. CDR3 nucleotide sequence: TGCAGTGCTGGAGGGGGCATGGCTAATGAAAAACTGTTTTTT. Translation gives CSAGGGMANEKLFF.

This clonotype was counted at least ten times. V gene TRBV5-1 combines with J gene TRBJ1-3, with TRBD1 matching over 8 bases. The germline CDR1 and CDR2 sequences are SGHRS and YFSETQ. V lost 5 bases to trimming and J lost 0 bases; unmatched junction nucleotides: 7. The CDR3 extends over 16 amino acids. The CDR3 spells CASRQGVPSSGNTIYF. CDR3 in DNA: TGCGCCAGCAGACAGGGGGTACCCAGCTCTGGAAACACCATATATTTT.

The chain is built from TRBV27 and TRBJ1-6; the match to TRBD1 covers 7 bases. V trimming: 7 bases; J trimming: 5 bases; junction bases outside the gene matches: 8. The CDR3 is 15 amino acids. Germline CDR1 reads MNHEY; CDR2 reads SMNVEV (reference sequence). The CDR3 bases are TGTGCCAGCAATGCGCACGGGACAGATAATTCACCCCTCCACTTT. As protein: CASNAHGTDNSPLHF.

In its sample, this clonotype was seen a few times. CDR3 loop: CASSYDPRVEGEAFF. The CDR3 coding sequence is TGTGCCAGCAGCTACGACCCCCGGGTGGAGGGTGAAGCTTTCTTT. The chain couples TRBV5-5 to TRBJ1-1; D is uncertain. Deletions cut 3 bases from V and 7 bases from J, with 19 bases between. This CDR3 has 15 residues. Germline CDR1 is SGHKS and CDR2 is YYEKEE (reference sequence).

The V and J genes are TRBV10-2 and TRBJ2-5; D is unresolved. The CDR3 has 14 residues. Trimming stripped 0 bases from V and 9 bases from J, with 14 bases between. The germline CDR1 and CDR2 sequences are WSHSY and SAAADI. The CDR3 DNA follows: TGCGCCAGCAGTGAGTCGGATAGCAATCAGCCCCAGTACTTC. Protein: CASSESDSNQPQYF.

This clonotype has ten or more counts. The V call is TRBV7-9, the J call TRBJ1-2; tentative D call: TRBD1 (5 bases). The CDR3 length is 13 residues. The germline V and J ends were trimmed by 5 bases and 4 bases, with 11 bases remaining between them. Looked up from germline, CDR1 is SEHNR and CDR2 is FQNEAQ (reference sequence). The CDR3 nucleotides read TGTGCCAGCAGCCTCGACAGTCTCTATGGCTACACCTTC. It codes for CASSLDSLYGYTF.

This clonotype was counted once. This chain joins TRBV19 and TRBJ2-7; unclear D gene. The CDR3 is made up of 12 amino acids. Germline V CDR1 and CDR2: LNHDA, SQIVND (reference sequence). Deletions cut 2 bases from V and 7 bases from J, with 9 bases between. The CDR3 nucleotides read TGTGCCAGTAGTATACCCAGCAATGAGCAGTACTTC. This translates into CASSIPSNEQYF.